This T cell receptor beta chain was sequenced for a study of beta chain features in type 1 diabetes (dated by TCRdb to between 2018 and 2020). Looking at the study overall: Patients and healthy donors did not differ in mean age, gender distribution, total cell number or subset yield. A total of around 110,000,000 sorted cells were examined across all samples, and RNA yield correlated strongly with the number of cells per subset. In the study, TCRB repertoires of sorted circulating CD4+ T cell subsets from recently diagnosed type 1 diabetes patients were compared with those of matched healthy donors. Regulatory and stem cell-like memory subsets were isolated from only 8 patients and 8 healthy donors, whereas naive and central memory subsets came from all 28 donors.

The CDR3 spans 14 residues, from the cysteine through the phenylalanine. Only the CDR3 region is kept as DNA, spanning 42 bases read in frame from base 1. V lost 3 bases and J lost 8 bases, and the count of bases not matched to a germline gene is 6. The germline V gene yields MDHEN for CDR1 and SYDVKM for CDR2. Details on this clone: It has no known antigen specificity. Base quality data are lacking; no much larger clone is found one base away.

The entire isolated RNA was reverse transcribed using the High Capacity cDNA Reverse Transcription Kit, and thus expressed TCRB transcripts were sequenced. Deep immunoSEQ sequencing was applied to naive, central memory and regulatory T cell samples, giving an average of roughly 3.3 million total reads per sample. Sorted cells were lysed in RLT buffer and RNA was extracted with DNase-treated RNeasy Micro or Mini kits, depending on cell number. Each cell subset was processed on its own to prevent cross-contamination, while patient and healthy donor samples were processed together. The immunoSEQ multiplex PCR was used to amplify TCRB sequences from cDNA, yielding 87-bp fragments that span the CDR3 region. The amplicons were sequenced using the Illumina HiSeq platform. In the paper's pipeline: PCR bias was corrected computationally using synthetic template baselines, and reads within Hamming distance 2 were collapsed, with unmergeable singletons discarded. By aligning reads against IMGT, V, D and J genes, CDR3 length, and insertions or deletions at six rearrangement sites were assigned. Within each subset, clonotype counts were normalized to the number of sorted cells before true diversity and Gini coefficients were calculated with the tcR R package. The overlap coefficient, calculated on TCRB nucleotide sequences, was used to measure repertoire sharing. Out-of-frame TCRB sequences from naive cells were analyzed as a proxy for the pre-selection repertoire. As stored in TCRdb, this immuneACCESS dataset retains in-frame rearrangements with V and J assigned. A fraction of the clones does not appear; measured against another copy, unresolved V genes explain less than half of the discrepancy, and the remainder lacks a known reason. For V, J and clone size, that table is used; D and trimming come from the DNA. This sample has about 900,000 clones in its table, and roughly 17% of those were observed once. The top ten constitute 0.023% of the sample.

Each donor gave one peripheral blood draw, roughly 0.12 L on average, collected into heparinised tubes. Using a panel that included CD45RO, CCR7, CD25, CD127, CD95 and CD27, naive, central memory, regulatory and stem cell-like memory CD4+ T cells were sorted on a BD FACSAria II. Purity was above 95% for every sorted population. PBMCs were separated immediately by Lymphoprep density gradient centrifugation and were stained directly, without being cultured. Samples were stained and sorted in pairs, with one healthy donor and one patient per experiment, so that batch effects were minimized. What the authors observed across the whole study: PCR might favor shorter templates, but patient and control samples were amplified and corrected together, so any skew would affect both groups equally. Because cDNA was sequenced instead of genomic DNA, activated cells with high expression could be over-represented, although the groups did not differ in activation or CD3 levels. Type 1 diabetes patients showed a moderate but significant shortening of TCRB CDR3 length in all four CD4+ subsets. Patients with type 1 diabetes made fewer insertions and deleted more nucleotides at VDJ recombination sites, implying thymic rearrangement abnormalities. Because small numbers of individuals were included in the HLA sub-analyses, any influence of HLA type on TCRB rearrangement was left unresolved. The naive, central memory and regulatory TCRB repertoires appeared to resemble one another more closely among patients than among healthy donors.

Recombination linked TRBV28 to TRBJ2-1; 8 of the junction bases match TRBD2. Specimen: naive CD4+ T cells from blood. The cell subset or site label, read with the paper, signifies: true naive CD4+ T cells. The origin of this receptor is a woman under 30 in good health. The DNA sequence is given as TGTGCCAGCAGTTTCCCGGGAGGGCGGGATGAGCAGTTCTTC. This yields the protein CASSFPGGRDEQFF.